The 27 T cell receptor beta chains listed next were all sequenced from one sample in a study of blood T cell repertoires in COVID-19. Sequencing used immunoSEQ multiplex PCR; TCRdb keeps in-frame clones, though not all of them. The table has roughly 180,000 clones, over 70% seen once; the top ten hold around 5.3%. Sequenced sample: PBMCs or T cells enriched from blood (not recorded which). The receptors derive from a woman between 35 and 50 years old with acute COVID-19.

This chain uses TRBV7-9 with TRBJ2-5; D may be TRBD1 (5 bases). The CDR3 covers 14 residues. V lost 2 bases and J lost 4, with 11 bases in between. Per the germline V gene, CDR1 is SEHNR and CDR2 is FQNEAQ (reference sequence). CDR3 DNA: TGTGCCAGCAGCTTAACTATCCAGGGAGAGACCCAGTACTTC. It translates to CASSLTIQGETQYF.

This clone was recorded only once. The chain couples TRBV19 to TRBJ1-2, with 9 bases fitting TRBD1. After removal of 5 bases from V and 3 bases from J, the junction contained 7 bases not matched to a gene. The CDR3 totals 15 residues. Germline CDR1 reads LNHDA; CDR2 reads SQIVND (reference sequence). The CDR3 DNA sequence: TGTGCCAGTAGTCTCGACAGGGGGACCCACTATGGCTACACCTTC. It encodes CASSLDRGTHYGYTF.

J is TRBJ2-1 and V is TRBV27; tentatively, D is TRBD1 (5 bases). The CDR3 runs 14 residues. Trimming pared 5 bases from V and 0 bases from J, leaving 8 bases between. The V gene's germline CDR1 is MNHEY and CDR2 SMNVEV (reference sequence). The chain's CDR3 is CASSLQGSYNEQFF. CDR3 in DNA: TGTGCCAGCAGTCTTCAGGGCTCCTACAATGAGCAGTTCTTC.

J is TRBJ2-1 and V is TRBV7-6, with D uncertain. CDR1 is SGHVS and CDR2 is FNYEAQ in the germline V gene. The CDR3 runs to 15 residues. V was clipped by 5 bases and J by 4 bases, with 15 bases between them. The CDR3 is CASSPPGGTYNEQFF. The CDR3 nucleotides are TGTGCCAGCAGCCCACCGGGTGGCACGTACAATGAGCAGTTCTTC.

The CDR3 region has the DNA TGCAGCCCGAATGGACGGGGGTGGAACTATGGCTACACCTTC. Amino acids: CSPNGRGWNYGYTF. The chain has TRBV29-1 and TRBJ1-2, with D perhaps matching TRBD1 (5 bases). The V and J ends lost 8 bases and 2 bases respectively, with 18 bases between them. Germline V CDR1 and CDR2: SQVTM, ANQGSEA. This CDR3 contains 14 residues.

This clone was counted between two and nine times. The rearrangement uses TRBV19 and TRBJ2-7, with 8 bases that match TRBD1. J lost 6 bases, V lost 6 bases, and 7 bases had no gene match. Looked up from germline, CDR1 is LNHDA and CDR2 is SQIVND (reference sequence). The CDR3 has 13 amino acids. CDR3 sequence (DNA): TGTGCCAGTAGAGGACAGGGATCGAGCGAGCAGTACTTC. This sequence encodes CASRGQGSSEQYF.

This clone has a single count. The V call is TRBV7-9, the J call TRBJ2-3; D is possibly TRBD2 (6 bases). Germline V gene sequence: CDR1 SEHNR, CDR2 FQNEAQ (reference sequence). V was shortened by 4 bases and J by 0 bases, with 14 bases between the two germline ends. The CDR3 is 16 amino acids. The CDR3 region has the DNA TGTGCCAGCAGCTCCGGACTAACAGCTAGCACAGATACGCAGTATTTT. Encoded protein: CASSSGLTASTDTQYF.

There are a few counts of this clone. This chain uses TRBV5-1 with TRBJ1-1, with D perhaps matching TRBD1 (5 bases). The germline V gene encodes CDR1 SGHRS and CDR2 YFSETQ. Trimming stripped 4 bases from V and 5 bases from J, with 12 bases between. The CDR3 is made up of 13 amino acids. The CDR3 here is CASSPKGETEAFF. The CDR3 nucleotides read TGCGCCAGCAGCCCGAAAGGGGAAACTGAAGCTTTCTTT.

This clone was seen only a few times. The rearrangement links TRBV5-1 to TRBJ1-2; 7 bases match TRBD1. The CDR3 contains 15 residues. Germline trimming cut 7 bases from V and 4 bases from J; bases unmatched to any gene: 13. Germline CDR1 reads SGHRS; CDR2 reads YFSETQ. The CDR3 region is CASFPGDRESYGYTF. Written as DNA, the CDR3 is TGCGCCAGCTTCCCAGGAGACAGGGAATCCTATGGCTACACCTTC. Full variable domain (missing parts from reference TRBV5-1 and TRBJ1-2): KAGVTQTPRYLIKTRGQQVTLSCSPISGHRSVSWYQQTPGQGLQFLFEYFSETQRNKGNFPGRFSGRQFSNSRSEMNVSTLELGDSALYLCASFPGDRESYGYTFGSGTRLTVV.

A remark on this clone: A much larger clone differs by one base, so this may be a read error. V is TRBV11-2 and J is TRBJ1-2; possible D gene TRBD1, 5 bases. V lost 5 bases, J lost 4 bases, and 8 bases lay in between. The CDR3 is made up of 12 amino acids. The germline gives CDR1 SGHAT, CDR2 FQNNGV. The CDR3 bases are TGTGCCAGCAGCGCAGACAGCTATGGCTACACCTTC. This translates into CASSADSYGYTF.

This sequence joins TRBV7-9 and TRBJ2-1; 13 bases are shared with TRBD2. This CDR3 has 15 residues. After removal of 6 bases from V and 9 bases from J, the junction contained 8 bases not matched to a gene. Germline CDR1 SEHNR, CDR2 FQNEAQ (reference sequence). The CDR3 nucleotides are TGTGCCAGCAGGGGAGGACTAGCGGGAGCAAGTGAGCAGTTCTTC. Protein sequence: CASRGGLAGASEQFF.

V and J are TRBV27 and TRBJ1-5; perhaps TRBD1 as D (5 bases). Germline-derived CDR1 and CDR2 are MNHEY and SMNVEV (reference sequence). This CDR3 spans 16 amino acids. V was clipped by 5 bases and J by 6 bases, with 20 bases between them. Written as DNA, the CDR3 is TGTGCCAGCAGTAAAGACCCGGATTTGGGGCTTCAGCCCCAGCATTTT. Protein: CASSKDPDLGLQPQHF.

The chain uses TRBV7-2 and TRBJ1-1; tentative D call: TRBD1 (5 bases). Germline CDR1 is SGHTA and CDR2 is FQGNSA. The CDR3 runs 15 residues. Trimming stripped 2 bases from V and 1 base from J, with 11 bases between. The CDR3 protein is CASSLLGRGNTEAFF. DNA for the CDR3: TGTGCCAGCAGCTTACTGGGGCGTGGGAACACTGAAGCTTTCTTT.

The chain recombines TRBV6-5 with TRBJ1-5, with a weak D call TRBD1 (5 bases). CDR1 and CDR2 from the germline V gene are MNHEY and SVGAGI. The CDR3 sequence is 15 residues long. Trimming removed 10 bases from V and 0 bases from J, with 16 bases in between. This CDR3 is CATKRGDDSNQPQHF. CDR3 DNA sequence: TGTGCCACCAAGCGGGGCGATGATAGCAATCAGCCCCAGCATTTT.

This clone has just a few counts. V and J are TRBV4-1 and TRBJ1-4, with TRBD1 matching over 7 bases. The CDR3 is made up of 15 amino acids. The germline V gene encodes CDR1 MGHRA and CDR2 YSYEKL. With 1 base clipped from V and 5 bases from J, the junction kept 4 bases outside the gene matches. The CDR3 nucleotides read TGCGCCAGCAGCCAAGGGAGGGGGCGGAATGAAAAACTGTTTTTT. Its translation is CASSQGRGRNEKLFF.

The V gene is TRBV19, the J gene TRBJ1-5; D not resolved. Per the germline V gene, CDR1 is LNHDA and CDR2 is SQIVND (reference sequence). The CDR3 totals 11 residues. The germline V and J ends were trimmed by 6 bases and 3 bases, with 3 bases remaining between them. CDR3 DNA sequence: TGTGCCAGTAGCCACAATCAGCCCCAGCATTTT. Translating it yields CASSHNQPQHF.

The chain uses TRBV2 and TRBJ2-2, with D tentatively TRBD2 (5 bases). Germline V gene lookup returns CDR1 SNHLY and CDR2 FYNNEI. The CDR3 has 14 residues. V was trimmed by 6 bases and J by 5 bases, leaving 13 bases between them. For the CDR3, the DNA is TGTGCCAGCAGCTCCCGGACGGGGACCGGGGAGCTGTTTTTT. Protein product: CASSSRTGTGELFF.

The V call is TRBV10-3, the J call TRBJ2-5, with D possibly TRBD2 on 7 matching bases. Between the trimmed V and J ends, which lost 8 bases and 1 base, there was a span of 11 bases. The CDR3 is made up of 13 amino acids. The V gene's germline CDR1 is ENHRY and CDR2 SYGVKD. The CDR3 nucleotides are TGTGCCATCGGGAGGGGGGGCCAAGAGACCCAGTACTTC. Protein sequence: CAIGRGGQETQYF.

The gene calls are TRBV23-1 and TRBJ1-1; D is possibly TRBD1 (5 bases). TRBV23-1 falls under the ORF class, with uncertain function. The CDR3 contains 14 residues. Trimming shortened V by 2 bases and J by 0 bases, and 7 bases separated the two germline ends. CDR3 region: CASSQGGMNTEAFF. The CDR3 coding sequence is TGCGCCAGCAGTCAAGGGGGGATGAACACTGAAGCTTTCTTT.

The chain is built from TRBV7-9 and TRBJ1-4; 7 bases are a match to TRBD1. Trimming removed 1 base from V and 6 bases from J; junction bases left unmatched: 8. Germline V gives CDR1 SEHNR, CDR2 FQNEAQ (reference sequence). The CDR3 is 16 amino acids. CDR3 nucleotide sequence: TGTGCCAGCAGCTTAGGTCCGCAGGGGGTTGATGAAAAACTGTTTTTT. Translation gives CASSLGPQGVDEKLFF.

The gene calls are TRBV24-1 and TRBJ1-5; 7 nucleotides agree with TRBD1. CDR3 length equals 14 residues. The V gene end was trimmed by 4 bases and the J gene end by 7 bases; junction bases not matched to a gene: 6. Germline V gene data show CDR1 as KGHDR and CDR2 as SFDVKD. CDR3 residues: CATSEPGQTQPQHF. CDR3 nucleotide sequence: TGTGCCACCAGTGAACCGGGACAGACCCAGCCCCAGCATTTT.

Here the CDR3 reads CASSRTGWNEQFF. CDR3 in DNA: TGTGCCAGCAGTCGGACAGGGTGGAATGAGCAGTTCTTC. The rearrangement uses TRBV6-5 and TRBJ2-1, with 8 bases fitting TRBD1. CDR3 length equals 13 residues. Per the germline V gene, CDR1 is MNHEY and CDR2 is SVGAGI. Unmatched junction bases numbered 4, after V lost 5 bases and J lost 7 bases.

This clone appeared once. The CDR3 reads CAASSGTSGRITDTQYF. The CDR3 DNA reads as TGTGCCGCTTCTTCCGGGACTAGCGGGAGGATAACAGATACGCAGTATTTT. The chain combines TRBV24-1 with TRBJ2-3; TRBD2 aligns across 15 bases. CDR3 length: 17 residues. The V segment lost 12 bases and the J segment 3 bases; nucleotides outside the gene matches: 12. Germline CDR1 reads KGHDR; CDR2 reads SFDVKD.

CDR3 sequence: CASSAGSSYEQYF. In nucleotides, the CDR3 is TGTGCCAGCAGCGCGGGAAGCTCCTACGAGCAGTACTTC. The chain joins TRBV7-9 to TRBJ2-7; D is perhaps TRBD2 (6 bases). Germline V CDR1 and CDR2: SEHNR, FQNEAQ (reference sequence). The CDR3 has 13 residues. Deletions cut 5 bases from V and 0 bases from J, with 8 bases between.

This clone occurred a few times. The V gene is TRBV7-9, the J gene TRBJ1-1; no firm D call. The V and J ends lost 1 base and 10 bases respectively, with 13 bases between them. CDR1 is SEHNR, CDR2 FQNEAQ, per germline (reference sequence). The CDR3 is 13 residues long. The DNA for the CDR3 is TGTGCCAGCAGCTTAGAGGAGGGCCTGCGAGCTTTCTTT. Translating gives CASSLEEGLRAFF.

DNA of the CDR3: TGTGCCAGCAGCGTCACCTCCGGGACAGATAATCAGCCCCAGCATTTT. It translates to CASSVTSGTDNQPQHF. This chain uses TRBV9 with TRBJ1-5; 7 positions match TRBD1. Germline assignment: CDR1 SGDLS and CDR2 YYNGEE. This CDR3 comprises 16 residues. With V trimmed by 2 bases and J by 4 bases, 9 bases remained unmatched. Full variable domain (outside the CDR3, taken from reference TRBV9 and TRBJ1-5): DSGVTQTPKHLITATGQRVTLRCSPRSGDLSVYWYQQSLDQGLQFLIQYYNGEERAKGNILERFSAQQFPDLHSELNLSSLELGDSALYFCASSVTSGTDNQPQHFGDGTRLSIL.

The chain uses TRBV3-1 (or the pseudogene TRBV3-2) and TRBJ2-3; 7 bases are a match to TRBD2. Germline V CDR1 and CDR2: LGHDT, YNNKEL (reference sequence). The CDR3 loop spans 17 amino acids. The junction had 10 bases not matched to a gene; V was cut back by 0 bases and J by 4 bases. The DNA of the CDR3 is TGTGCCAGCAGCCAAGATTGGGGGGAGGGCCGTCCAGATACGCAGTATTTT. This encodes CASSQDWGEGRPDTQYF.